This T cell receptor (beta chain) appears in the sequencing data of a study of blood T cell repertoires in COVID-19. Clones were sequenced by immunoSEQ multiplex PCR, and TCRdb holds only the in-frame ones, with some missing. The sample consists of approximately 39,000 clones, 75% to 90% of them appearing once. The V gene's germline CDR1 is SGHRS and CDR2 YFSETQ. The CDR3 has 15 residues. V lost 5 bases, J lost 2 bases, and 5 bases stayed unmatched. Sequenced sample: peripheral blood. The clonotype originates from a man aged 50-59 years with active or convalescent COVID-19. The J gene is TRBJ1-4, the V gene TRBV5-1; 8 bases are a match to TRBD1. CDR3 DNA sequence: TGCGCCAGCAGTCTGACAGGGGCTACTAATGAAAAACTGTTTTTT. It translates to CASSLTGATNEKLFF.